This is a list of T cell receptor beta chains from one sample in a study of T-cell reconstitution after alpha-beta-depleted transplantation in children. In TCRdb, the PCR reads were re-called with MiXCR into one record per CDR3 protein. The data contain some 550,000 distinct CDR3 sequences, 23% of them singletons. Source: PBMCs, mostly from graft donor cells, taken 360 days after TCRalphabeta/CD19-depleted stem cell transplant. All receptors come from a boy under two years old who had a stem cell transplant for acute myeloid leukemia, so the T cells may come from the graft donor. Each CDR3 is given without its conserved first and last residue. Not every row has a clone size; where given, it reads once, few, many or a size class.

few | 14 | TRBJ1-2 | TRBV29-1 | SGGSSGTGVRDGYT
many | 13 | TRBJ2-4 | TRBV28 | ASSRTAGGVNIQY
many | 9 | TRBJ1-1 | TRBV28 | ASSLKTEAF
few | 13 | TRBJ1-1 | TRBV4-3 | ASSQEDRTNTEAF
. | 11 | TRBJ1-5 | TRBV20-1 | SARDTANQPQH
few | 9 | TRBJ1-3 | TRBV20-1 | SARDLNTIY
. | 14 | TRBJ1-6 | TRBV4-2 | ASSQDLSSYNSPLH
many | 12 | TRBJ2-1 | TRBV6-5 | ASSYTEGGVEQF
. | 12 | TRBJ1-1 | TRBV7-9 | ASSSRTESPEAF
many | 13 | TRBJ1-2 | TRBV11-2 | ASSLAITGGHGYT
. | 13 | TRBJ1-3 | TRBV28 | ASVAWTNSGNTIY
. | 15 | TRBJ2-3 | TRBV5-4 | ASSLAPGQGAVDTQY
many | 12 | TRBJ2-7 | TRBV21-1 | ASSSINRAREQY
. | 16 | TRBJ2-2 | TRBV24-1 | ATSDRSGQGTWSGELF
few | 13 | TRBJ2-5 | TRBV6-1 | ASRPGLAEQETQY
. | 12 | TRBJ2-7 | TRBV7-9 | ASSLGLRTYEQY
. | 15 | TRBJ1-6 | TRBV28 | ASSPRDRARGNSPLH
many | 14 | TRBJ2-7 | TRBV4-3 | ASSQARGQSSYEQY
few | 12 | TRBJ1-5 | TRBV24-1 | ATSGSISNQPQH
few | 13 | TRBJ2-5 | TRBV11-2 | ASSLETGVGETQY
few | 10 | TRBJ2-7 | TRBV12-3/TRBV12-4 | ASSHPGQRQY
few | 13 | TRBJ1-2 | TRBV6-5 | ASSYFQGYNYGYT
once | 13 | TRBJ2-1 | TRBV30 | AWSVGLAGGNEQF
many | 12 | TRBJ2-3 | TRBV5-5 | ASSLAGGLDTQY
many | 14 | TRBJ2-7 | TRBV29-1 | SVEDDRSPGDYEQY
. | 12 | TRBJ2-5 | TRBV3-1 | ASSPHGKGETQY
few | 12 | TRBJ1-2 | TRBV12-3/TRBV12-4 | ASSTGARYYGYT
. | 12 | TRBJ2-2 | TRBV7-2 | ASSFNPGPGELF
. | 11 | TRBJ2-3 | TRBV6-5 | ASSYKHTDTQY
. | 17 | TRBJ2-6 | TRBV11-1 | ACCRLRTVKKSGANVLT
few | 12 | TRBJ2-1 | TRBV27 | ASSISGIYNEQF
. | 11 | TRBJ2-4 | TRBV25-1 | ASSPTGFNIQY
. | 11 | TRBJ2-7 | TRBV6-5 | ASSYSRDYEQY
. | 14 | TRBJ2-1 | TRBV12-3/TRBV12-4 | ASSPWTSGGNNEQF
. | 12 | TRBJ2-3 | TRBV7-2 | ASSLRGMGDTQY
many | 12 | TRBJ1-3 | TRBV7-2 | ASSLGTAGNTIY
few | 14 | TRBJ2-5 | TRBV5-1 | ASKRTGVGQGETQY
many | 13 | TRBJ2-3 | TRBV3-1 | ASSQIAGGPNTQY
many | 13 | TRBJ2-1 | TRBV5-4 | ASSLEGTGINEQF
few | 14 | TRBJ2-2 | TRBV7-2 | ASSLAGAVLTGELF
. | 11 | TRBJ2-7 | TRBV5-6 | ASRRVGPYEQY
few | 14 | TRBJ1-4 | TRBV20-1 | SAGQGARISGEKLF
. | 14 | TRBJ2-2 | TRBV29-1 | SVVASGGVNTGELF
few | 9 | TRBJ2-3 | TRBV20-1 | SARGFDTQY
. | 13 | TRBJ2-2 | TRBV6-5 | ASSLEGGGTGELF
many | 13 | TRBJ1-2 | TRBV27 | ASSLSGGANYGYT
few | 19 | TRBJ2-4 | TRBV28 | ASSQGTAWSPVLLAKNIQY
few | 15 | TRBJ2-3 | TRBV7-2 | ASSLGVRRGGSDTQY
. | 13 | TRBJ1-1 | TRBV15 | ATSRATGLNTEAF
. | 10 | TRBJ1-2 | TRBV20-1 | SAGDRADGYT
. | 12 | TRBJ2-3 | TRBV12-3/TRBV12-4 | ASSSLGRTDTQY
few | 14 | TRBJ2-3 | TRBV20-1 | SARDKGGAPTDTQY
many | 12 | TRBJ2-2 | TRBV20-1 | SASGDIGTGELF
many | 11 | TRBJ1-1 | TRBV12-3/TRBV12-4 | ASSSSTNTEAF
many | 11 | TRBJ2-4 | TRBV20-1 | SAGVLAKNIQY
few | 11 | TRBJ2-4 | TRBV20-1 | SARDPRKNIQY
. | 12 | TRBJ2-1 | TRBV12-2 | ASRLGETHNEQF
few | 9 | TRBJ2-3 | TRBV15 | ATSRYGREY
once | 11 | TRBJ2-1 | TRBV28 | ASSTGTPNEQF
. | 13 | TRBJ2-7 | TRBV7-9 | ASSQGQGGSYEQY